Presented here are 10 T cell receptor beta chains from one specimen sequenced in a study of blood T cell repertoires in COVID-19. The table came from immunoSEQ multiplex PCR; TCRdb's copy has only in-frame clones and leaves some out. Among roughly 100,000 clones listed, approximately 90% were seen once. Source material: peripheral blood. All receptors derive from a woman of 80 years or more in a cohort sampled during active COVID-19.

V usage is TRBV28 and J usage is TRBJ1-5, with D maybe TRBD1 (6 bases). Per germline, CDR1 MDHEN and CDR2 SYDVKM. The CDR3 runs 16 residues. Trimming shortened V by 2 bases and J by 0 bases, and 11 bases separated the two germline ends. The CDR3 DNA sequence: TGTGCCAGCAGTTTACACACAGGGTATAGCAATCAGCCCCAGCATTTT. This sequence encodes CASSLHTGYSNQPQHF.

This chain connects TRBV10-3 to TRBJ2-7, with 8 bases fitting TRBD1. Unmatched junction bases numbered 4, after V lost 5 bases and J lost 1 base. CDR1 is ENHRY, CDR2 SYGVKD, per germline. The length of the CDR3 is 14 residues. CDR3 nucleotides: TGTGCCATCAGTTACCGACAGGGGTCCTACGAGCAGTACTTC. The encoded protein is CAISYRQGSYEQYF.

This clone was picked up a small number of times. The chain combines TRBV6-1 with TRBJ2-3; TRBD1 agrees at 7 bases. Germline V gives CDR1 MNHNS, CDR2 SASEGT. V was clipped by 4 bases and J by 4 bases; unmatched bases: 11. The CDR3 contains 16 residues. CDR3 in amino acids: CASSVLGQQTSDTQYF. As DNA, the CDR3 is TGTGCCAGCAGTGTGTTGGGACAGCAAACTTCAGATACGCAGTATTTT.

The chain carries TRBV6-5 and TRBJ2-7; D is ambiguous. Germline V gene sequence: CDR1 MNHEY, CDR2 SVGAGI. There are 11 residues in the CDR3. Trimming stripped 8 bases from V and 5 bases from J, with 10 bases between. For the CDR3, the DNA is TGTGCCAGCCGGCGGCAGAACGAGCAGTACTTC. Translated, it gives CASRRQNEQYF.

The rearrangement joins TRBV19 to TRBJ2-7; 7 nucleotides match TRBD2. The CDR3 sequence is 14 residues long. Looked up from germline, CDR1 is LNHDA and CDR2 is SQIVND (reference sequence). V dropped 4 bases and J dropped 7; count of bases not matched to a gene: 10. The CDR3 protein is CASSTQRGVGEQYF. DNA for the CDR3: TGTGCCAGTAGTACCCAGCGGGGAGTAGGGGAGCAGTACTTC.

The chain joins TRBV18 to TRBJ1-6, with 7 bases identical to TRBD1. Germline V gene lookup returns CDR1 KGHSH and CDR2 LQKENI. Losses at the gene ends were 0 bases for V and 7 bases for J; bases not matched to a gene: 6. This CDR3 is 16 amino acids long. In nucleotides, the CDR3 is TGTGCCAGCTCACCACCGGGCGGGACAGCGAATTCACCCCTCCACTTT. Amino acids: CASSPPGGTANSPLHF.

The V and J genes are TRBV2 and TRBJ2-2, with 11 positions matching TRBD2. In germline, CDR1 is SNHLY, CDR2 FYNNEI. Losses at the gene ends were 9 bases for V and 7 bases for J; bases not matched to a gene: 4. The CDR3 contains 13 residues. CDR3 sequence reads: CASLAGGVGELFF. In DNA, the CDR3 is TGTGCCAGTTTAGCGGGAGGGGTCGGGGAGCTGTTTTTT.

The rearrangement joins TRBV7-8 to TRBJ1-1; no clear D gene. This CDR3 has 13 residues. Germline assignment: CDR1 SGHVS and CDR2 FQNEAQ. Deletions cut 0 bases from V and 1 base from J, with 3 bases between. The CDR3 is CASSLARNTEAFF. CDR3 DNA sequence: TGTGCCAGCAGCTTAGCTAGGAACACTGAAGCTTTCTTT.

The V gene is TRBV19, the J gene TRBJ1-5; 7 bases align to TRBD1. Germline V gene sequence: CDR1 LNHDA, CDR2 SQIVND (reference sequence). Losses at the gene ends were 4 bases for V and 0 bases for J; bases not matched to a gene: 12. The CDR3 sequence is 18 residues long. The CDR3 reads CASSTAPGQQYSNQPQHF. CDR3 bases: TGTGCCAGTAGTACAGCACCGGGACAGCAATATAGCAATCAGCCCCAGCATTTT.

This clone was picked up a small number of times. The rearrangement uses TRBV6-5 and TRBJ1-5; D is uncertain. CDR3 length equals 15 residues. Trimming took off 6 bases at V and 2 bases at J, with 14 bases between the two ends. Germline assignment: CDR1 MNHEY and CDR2 SVGAGI. The CDR3 loop reads CASRPSGSGNQPQHF. The CDR3 DNA reads TGTGCCAGCAGACCTTCGGGAAGTGGCAATCAGCCCCAGCATTTT.